This TCR beta chain was documented in a study of cytomegalovirus exposure and HLA in healthy donors. Looking at the study overall: Samples from HLA-typed donors yielded about 85 million unique TCRs in an early data release.

The germline V gene encodes CDR1 SEHNR and CDR2 FQNEAQ (reference sequence). J lost 8 bases, V lost 5 bases, and 13 bases had no gene match. The CDR3 sequence is 15 residues long. This clone showed up just once. Its antigen remains unknown. PCR amplification relied on 60 Vbeta primers (plus 13 Jbeta primers). Study processing details: It was a later analysis that counted approximately 81 million unique TCR beta chains, of which approximately 9.9 million were shared. The table came from immunoSEQ multiplex PCR; TCRdb's copy has only in-frame clones and leaves some out. The V and J calls and the clone size are those of that table, but D and trimming were determined from the DNA. The table shows roughly 150,000 clones, with 85% occurring only once. Overall study results and limits: The Asian-associated ancestry cluster reportedly had fewer N-insertions than the roughly 720-donor mean in a later analysis. Accurate prediction of HLA-A and HLA-B alleles (for most subjects) was reportedly achieved from TCR beta sequences.

Sequencing was carried out using PBMCs. V usage is TRBV7-9 and J usage is TRBJ1-2; TRBD1 matches 8 bases. The TCR sequence derives from a boy between 2 and 10 years old in good health and CMV-seronegative. This CDR3 is CASSPGTGPLEGYTF. CDR3 DNA: TGTGCCAGCAGCCCCGGGACAGGCCCCCTGGAGGGCTACACCTTC.